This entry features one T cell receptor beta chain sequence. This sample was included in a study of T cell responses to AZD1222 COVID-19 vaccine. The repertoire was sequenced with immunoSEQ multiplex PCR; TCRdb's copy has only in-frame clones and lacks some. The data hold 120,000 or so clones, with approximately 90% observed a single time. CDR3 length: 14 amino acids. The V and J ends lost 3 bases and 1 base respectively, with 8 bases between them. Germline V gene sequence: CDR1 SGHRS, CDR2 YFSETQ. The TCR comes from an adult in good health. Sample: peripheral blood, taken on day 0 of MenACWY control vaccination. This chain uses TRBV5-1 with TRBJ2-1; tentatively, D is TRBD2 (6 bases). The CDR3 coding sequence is TGCGCCAGCAGCTCCGGGACTTCCTACAATGAGCAGTTCTTC. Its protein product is CASSSGTSYNEQFF.